The clone carrying this T cell receptor beta chain was seen a few times. How the authors handled the data: How many nucleated cells were present was estimated from reference gene primer amplification. Some clones are missing from TCRdb's copy, which holds only in-frame ones; the method was immunoSEQ multiplex PCR. Clonal size and the V and J genes are those of that table, whereas D and trimming came from the DNA. The profile shows a few hundred thousand clones, 65% to 85% of them singletons. Those who participated ranged in age from about 18 to 89 years and resided in under 25 US areas. This sample was taken from a study of blood T cell repertoires in COVID-19. Study-wide context: Sample material is recorded as cDNA or gDNA derived from T cells, B-cell-depleted T cells, or PBMCs.

The clonotype was recovered from a woman aged 40-49 years with acute COVID-19. Sequencing input: PBMCs or T cells enriched from blood (not recorded which).

The CDR3 nucleotides read TGCAGCGTTGAAGGGACAGGGGAGGTCTTGGGGGCCAACGTCCTGACTTTC. This sequence encodes CSVEGTGEVLGANVLTF. The V and J genes are TRBV29-1 and TRBJ2-6, with TRBD1 matching over 9 bases. This CDR3 has 17 amino acids. J gave up 4 bases and V 1 base, and 8 bases lay outside the gene matches. Per the germline V gene, CDR1 is SQVTM and CDR2 is ANQGSEA.